The subject of this entry is one TCR beta chain. Many counts were recorded for this clonotype. This receptor's antigen is unknown. Base qualities are not at hand, and no much larger clone is one base apart. This sample was taken from a study of T cells in Graves' hyperthyroidism and ophthalmopathy (dated by TCRdb to between 2019 and 2020). Regarding the study in general: Peripheral blood was collected at initial diagnosis, before any treatment. To identify distinguishing TCR V-J signatures, a discovery cohort of 100 or so patients was used, comprising 43 with Graves' ophthalmopathy and approximately 58 with stable Graves' hyperthyroidism. An independent validation cohort of 18 to 20 hyperthyroidism patients and approximately 15 patients who later progressed to ophthalmopathy tested prospective prediction of ophthalmopathy. The roughly 90 discovery patients were divided at random into training and test sets in a 7:3 ratio. The study also compared thyroid tissue and blood T-cell repertoires from roughly 6 Graves' hyperthyroidism patients. After blood sampling, hyperthyroidism patients were treated with methimazole at a starting dose of 30 mg daily, and ophthalmopathy patients were treated with high-dose intravenous methylprednisolone. TCR Vbeta CDR3 sequencing of roughly 140 peripheral blood samples (approximately 44 ophthalmopathy, about 80 hyperthyroidism and some 17 progressor patients) is reported in the paper.

The full study reports these points: Sample size was not statistically predetermined, and blinding of investigators to group allocation was not performed. In validation, the model predicted progression to ophthalmopathy with over 65% sensitivity and around 72% specificity, a median of about six months before onset. A 13 V-J signature model separated ophthalmopathy from stable hyperthyroidism, with around 91% sensitivity and 81.08% specificity in cross-validation and 80%/75% in testing. Most expanded thyroid clonotypes (frequency above 0.001) were also detected in blood, suggesting blood repertoires may reflect thyroid immune responses.

TCR beta CDR3 regions were amplified from RNA transcripts. For the first round of RT-PCR on the TCR CDR3, the HTBI primer set was used together with the Qiagen OneStep RT-PCR kit. A second multiplex PCR round built the libraries, followed by size selection and purification. Paired-end sequencing of the libraries was performed with 100 bp reads on an Illumina HiSeq2000. The study's own analysis went as follows. SOAPnuke was used to process the raw data, removing reads that contained adapters or uncalled bases, had a mean Phred below 15, or lacked an exact match to the constant primer or identifier. COPE v1.2.5 was used to merge the high-quality paired reads, and each unique nucleotide sequence was defined as a clonotype. Clonotypes were aligned to IMGT TRBV, TRBD and TRBJ reference segments using MiTCR v1.1. Only V-J combinations with frequency above 0.0001, covering 99.2% of repertoires, were analysed. The TCS score was defined as the ratio of F50 (clonal expansion) to E x V (chaos), calculated using BLOSUM62-based TCRdist between CDR3 peptides within each V-J. Welch's t-statistics and random forest reduced several hundred V-J features to 13, which were used in a naive Bayes classifier (R e1071). TCRdb's own reprocessing of the public reads used fastp at Q25 and MiXCR and kept productive beta chains. Identical CDR3 proteins give one entry, which carries the most common genes and DNA. Clone size and V and J calls follow TCRdb, not the original study. Within this sample are 600,000 or so distinct CDR3 sequences, with around 13% of them counted one time only. Roughly an eighth of the sample is held by the ten biggest clonotypes.

Moderately to severely active disease, a Clinical Activity Score of at least 3, a NOSPECS grade of at least 4, and a duration under 3 months were present in ophthalmopathy patients. Exclusion was applied to patients with uncontrolled infections, other autoimmune diseases, pregnancy or lactation. Diagnoses were based on clinical symptoms, serum thyroxine and TRAb, thyroid ultrasound and orbital computed tomography. Ficoll-Paque density gradient centrifugation was used to isolate PBMCs from around 10 ml of fresh peripheral blood. Trizol reagent was used to extract total RNA, and RNA quality was then checked on an Agilent 2100 Bioanalyzer. The CDR3 measures 13 amino acids from cysteine to phenylalanine. CDR3 DNA only is kept here, 39 bases in frame from base 1. CDR1 and CDR2 (SNHLY, FYNNEI) derive from the germline V gene. V is pruned by 5 bases and J by 7 bases, leaving 4 bases of the junction without a gene match.

The sample consisted of blood. The TCR sequence derives from a woman aged 45-60 years with Graves' ophthalmopathy. The chain is assembled from TRBV2 and TRBJ1-4; 7 central bases correspond to TRBD1. The DNA sequence follows: TGTGCCAGCAGTAGACAGGGAACTGAAAAACTGTTTTTT. Protein translation: CASSRQGTEKLFF.